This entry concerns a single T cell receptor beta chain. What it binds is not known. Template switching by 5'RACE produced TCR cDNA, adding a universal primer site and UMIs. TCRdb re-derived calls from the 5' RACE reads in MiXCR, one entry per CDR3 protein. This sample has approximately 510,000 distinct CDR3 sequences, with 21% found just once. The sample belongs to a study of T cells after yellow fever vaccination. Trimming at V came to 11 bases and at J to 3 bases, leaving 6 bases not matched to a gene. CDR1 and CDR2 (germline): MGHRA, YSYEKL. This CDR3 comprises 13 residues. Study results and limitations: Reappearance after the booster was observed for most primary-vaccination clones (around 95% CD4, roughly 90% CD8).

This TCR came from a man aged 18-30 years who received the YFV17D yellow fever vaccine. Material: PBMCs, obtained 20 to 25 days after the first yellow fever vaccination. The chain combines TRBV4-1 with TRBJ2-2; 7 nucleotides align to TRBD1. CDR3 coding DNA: TGCGCCGGTAGACAGGGTCACACCGGGGAGCTGTTTTTT. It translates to CAGRQGHTGELFF.